This TCR beta chain comes out of a study of vaccination effects on CD4 cells after COVID-19. In germline, CDR1 is SGDLS, CDR2 YYNGEE. The CDR3 consists of 14 residues. V was shortened by 3 bases and J by 7 bases, with 17 bases between the two germline ends. ViraFEST assay sequencing came after antigen-specific CD4+ T cells were expanded with viral peptide pools. The culture ran for 10 to 11 days, and then CD4+ T cells were isolated. Participants each got two BNT162b2 or mRNA-1273 vaccine doses. Recipients of the vaccine had no prior SARS-CoV-2 infection and negative nucleocapsid antibodies. A note on this clone: Its antigen remains unknown.

The table came from immunoSEQ multiplex PCR; TCRdb's copy has only in-frame clones and leaves some out. The sample includes around 30,000 clones, approximately 68% of them seen just once. The source of this sequence is a human donor who received a COVID-19 vaccine. The rearrangement uses TRBV9 and TRBJ2-7; TRBD2 might be the D (6 bases). Sequenced material: CD4+ T cells from PBMCs cultured with SARS-CoV-2 spike peptides, taken after COVID-19 vaccination. CDR3 region: CASSAETRAGEQYF. The CDR3, as DNA: TGTGCCAGCAGCGCGGAAACAAGGGCGGGGGAGCAGTACTTC.